This T cell receptor (beta chain) stems from a study of blood T cell repertoires in COVID-19. Clones were read by immunoSEQ multiplex PCR, and TCRdb kept only the in-frame ones, dropping some. The table has around 120,000 clones, 90% seen once. This CDR3 region has 15 residues. In germline, CDR1 is MNHEY, CDR2 SVGAGI. Trimming shortened V by 6 bases and J by 0 bases, and 11 bases separated the two germline ends. This sequence originates from a woman aged 60 to 75 with COVID-19, enrolled during active disease. The sample comprised peripheral blood. The chain recombines TRBV6-5 with TRBJ1-4; D is uncertain. The CDR3 DNA reads as TGTGCCAGCAGCTCCGGGTTCACAACTAATGAAAAACTGTTTTTT. Its translation is CASSSGFTTNEKLFF.